This paragraph covers one T cell receptor (beta chain) sequence. Its antigen is undetermined. The record originates from a study of T cells in Graves' hyperthyroidism and ophthalmopathy. General study findings and limits: Classification by a 13 V-J model distinguished ophthalmopathy from stable hyperthyroidism.

Patients showing uncontrolled infection, other autoimmune disease, pregnancy or lactation were ineligible. Germline V gives CDR1 MDHEN, CDR2 SYDVKM. The CDR3 length is 12 residues. Trimming cost V 4 bases and J 14 bases; bases outside gene matches: 9. Amplification of TCR beta CDR3 regions was performed using RNA transcripts as template. A first-round RT-PCR of the TCR CDR3 used the HTBI primer set. TCRdb used MiXCR to reprocess the multiplex PCR reads, holding one entry per CDR3 protein. The sample comprises a few hundred thousand distinct CDR3 sequences, about 25% of which are singletons, and roughly 70% rests with the top ten.

The clonotype was recovered from a man aged 50 or older with Graves' hyperthyroidism. Material for sequencing was blood. The V call is TRBV28, the J call TRBJ2-3; TRBD1 matches 7 bases. The CDR3 reads CASSSGTALPYF. The CDR3 DNA follows: TGTGCCAGCAGTTCCGGGACAGCCCTCCCGTATTTT.